Listed here is a single T cell receptor (beta chain). Authors' analysis steps: Cell counts per sample came from amplifying reference gene primers. Sequenced by immunoSEQ multiplex PCR; TCRdb stores in-frame clones only, minus some. Clone size and V and J calls were adopted from that table, with D and trimming inferred from the DNA. The table has 150,000 to 200,000 clones, roughly four fifths seen once. Germline CDR1 is SEHNR and CDR2 is FQNEAQ (reference sequence). Losses at the gene ends were 1 base for V and 1 base for J; bases not matched to a gene: 3. The CDR3 sequence is 15 residues long. The data belong to a study of blood T cell repertoires in COVID-19. Study-wide background: Donors in the United States, Italy and Spain gave samples during acute or convalescent COVID-19.

Sequencing used peripheral blood. The sequence was collected from a woman aged 80 or older with acute or convalescent COVID-19. The rearrangement uses TRBV7-9 and TRBJ1-1, with 7 bases identical to TRBD1. This CDR3 is CASSLGGDRNTEAFF. The CDR3 DNA reads as TGTGCCAGCAGCTTAGGTGGGGACAGGAACACTGAAGCTTTCTTT.